The rows below give T cell receptor beta chains drawn from one sample of a study of yellow fever vaccine responses in identical twins. TCRdb reanalysed the RT-PCR reads using MiXCR and keeps one entry per CDR3 protein. Seen here are approximately 32,000 distinct CDR3 sequences, 50% to 75% observed once, and the top ten hold 4.5%. Sequenced here: T cells from blood (PBMCs), unsorted or a sorted subset (not recorded which), sampled before or after yellow fever vaccination (not recorded which). The receptors stem from a woman younger than 30 who received the yellow fever vaccine. Both conserved end residues are part of each CDR3. The order of the fields is V gene, D gene, clone size, J gene, CDR3 DNA, CDR3 protein. A D gene is named only where the DNA matches it firmly. Size values are once, few and many counts, or a class for expanded clones, and some rows have none.

V: TRBV20-1; D: NA; size: NA; J: TRBJ1-1; DNA: TGCAGTGCATCGGGACACTCGAACACTGAAGCTTTCTTT; CDR3: CSASGHSNTEAFF
V: TRBV6-1; D: NA; size: NA; J: TRBJ2-1; DNA: TGTGCCAGCACGCCTAGGCGGAAGCCCTACAATGAGCAGTTCTTC; CDR3: CASTPRRKPYNEQFF
V: TRBV19; D: TRBD1; size: few; J: TRBJ1-3; DNA: TGTGCCAGTAGCAGGGGGGGACTCGGAAACACCATATATTTT; CDR3: CASSRGGLGNTIYF
V: TRBV2; D: NA; size: few; J: TRBJ2-4; DNA: TGTGCCAGCAGTGCCCCCAGTGGAAGCATTCAGTACTTC; CDR3: CASSAPSGSIQYF
V: TRBV18; D: TRBD2; size: once; J: TRBJ2-3; DNA: TGTGCCAGCAGACCGGGACTAGGAGCCTCCGATACGCAGTATTTT; CDR3: CASRPGLGASDTQYF
V: TRBV7-6; D: TRBD2; size: NA; J: TRBJ2-1; DNA: TGTGCCAGCAGCTTAGCGGGGGGGGATTCTCGGAATGAGCAGTTCTTC; CDR3: CASSLAGGDSRNEQFF
V: TRBV2; D: NA; size: few; J: TRBJ2-1; DNA: TGTGCCAGCAGTGAGGACGGCCCGGGGAATGAGCAGTTCTTC; CDR3: CASSEDGPGNEQFF
V: TRBV4-1; D: NA; size: NA; J: TRBJ2-3; DNA: TGCGCCAGCAGCCAGGAACAGAACACAGATACGCAGTATTTT; CDR3: CASSQEQNTDTQYF
V: TRBV11-1; D: TRBD2; size: NA; J: TRBJ2-7; DNA: TGTGCCAGCAGCTTAGCGCGGGGACTAGAATACGAGCAGTACTTC; CDR3: CASSLARGLEYEQYF
V: TRBV5-1; D: TRBD1; size: NA; J: TRBJ1-2; DNA: TGCGCCAGCAGCCCGGGACAGGGGCTCTATGGCTACACCTTC; CDR3: CASSPGQGLYGYTF
V: TRBV2; D: NA; size: few; J: TRBJ1-5; DNA: TGTGCCAGCAGTGAAACTGGAACTCGCAATCAGCCCCAGCATTTT; CDR3: CASSETGTRNQPQHF
V: TRBV20-1; D: NA; size: once; J: TRBJ2-7; DNA: TGCAGCGCTCGGGAGCTCTCCGAGCAGTACTTC; CDR3: CSARELSEQYF
V: TRBV10-3; D: NA; size: NA; J: TRBJ1-1; DNA: TGTGCCATCAGCCGGGGCCCTCGTGAAGCTTTCTTT; CDR3: CAISRGPREAFF
V: TRBV23-1; D: TRBD1; size: NA; J: TRBJ2-5; DNA: TGCGCCAGCAGTCACCCCGGACAGGGAGGAGAGACCCAGTACTTC; CDR3: CASSHPGQGGETQYF
V: TRBV12-3/TRBV12-4; D: NA; size: NA; J: TRBJ2-3; DNA: TGTGCCAGCAGTTTGCTCTCCACAGATACGCAGTATTTT; CDR3: CASSLLSTDTQYF
V: TRBV12-3/TRBV12-4; D: TRBD1; size: few; J: TRBJ1-1; DNA: TGTGCCAGCAGTAACAGTGCAGGGGGCGGCACTGAAGCTTTCTTT; CDR3: CASSNSAGGGTEAFF
V: TRBV12-3/TRBV12-4; D: TRBD1; size: few; J: TRBJ1-1; DNA: TGTGCCAGCAGTGAACAGGGGGTGACTGAAGCTTTCTTT; CDR3: CASSEQGVTEAFF
V: TRBV18; D: TRBD1; size: NA; J: TRBJ1-2; DNA: TGTGCCAGCTCACCGGACAGGGGATATAGTGGCTACACCTTC; CDR3: CASSPDRGYSGYTF
V: TRBV29-1; D: TRBD1; size: few; J: TRBJ1-2; DNA: TGCAGCGTTGAAGAAGGGATAAATCCAGGGGGCAGTGGCTACACCTTC; CDR3: CSVEEGINPGGSGYTF
V: TRBV7-3; D: NA; size: NA; J: TRBJ1-1; DNA: TGTGCCAGCAGCTTAACCCTGAACACTGAAGCTTTCTTT; CDR3: CASSLTLNTEAFF
V: TRBV11-2; D: NA; size: NA; J: TRBJ2-7; DNA: TGTGCCAGCAGCTTAGAAACGGGATTAGGGTCCTACGAGCAGTACTTC; CDR3: CASSLETGLGSYEQYF
V: TRBV4-2; D: NA; size: NA; J: TRBJ1-5; DNA: TGTGCCAGCAGCCAAGAGTCTATTCAGCCCCAGCATTTT; CDR3: CASSQESIQPQHF
V: TRBV5-1; D: TRBD1; size: NA; J: TRBJ1-2; DNA: TGCGCCAGCAGCCCTCTAGACAGGGACTATGGCTACACCTTC; CDR3: CASSPLDRDYGYTF
V: TRBV27; D: TRBD1; size: medium-sized; J: TRBJ1-6; DNA: TGTGCCAGCAGTGCGGCAGCCCCGGGACAGGGGTATTCACCCCTCCACTTT; CDR3: CASSAAAPGQGYSPLHF
V: TRBV7-9; D: TRBD2; size: NA; J: TRBJ2-7; DNA: TGTGCCAGCAGCTTAACCGGGCGGGAGTCCTACGAGCAGTACTTC; CDR3: CASSLTGRESYEQYF
V: TRBV18; D: TRBD1; size: few; J: TRBJ2-7; DNA: TGTGCCAGCTCACCCACGTTCAGGGGGCGTACCCCTAGCTCCTACGAGCAGTACTTC; CDR3: CASSPTFRGRTPSSYEQYF
V: TRBV20-1; D: TRBD2; size: NA; J: TRBJ2-7; DNA: TGCAGTGCTAGGAGGACTAGCGGCTACGAGCAGTACTTC; CDR3: CSARRTSGYEQYF
V: TRBV29-1; D: NA; size: NA; J: TRBJ1-1; DNA: TGCAGCGTCGGCAGGGGATCTGAAGCTTTCTTT; CDR3: CSVGRGSEAFF
V: TRBV2; D: NA; size: once; J: TRBJ2-3; DNA: TGTGCCAGCAGAAGGGAGGCTGGATCCACAGATACGCAGTATTTT; CDR3: CASRREAGSTDTQYF
V: TRBV10-3; D: TRBD1; size: NA; J: TRBJ1-1; DNA: TGTGCCATCAGCCAGACAGGGCGGGACATGAACACTGAAGCTTTCTTT; CDR3: CAISQTGRDMNTEAFF
V: TRBV6-4; D: TRBD2; size: NA; J: TRBJ2-1; DNA: TGTGCCAGCAGTGACTCGGCTAGCGGGACCCCCAATGAGCAGTTCTTC; CDR3: CASSDSASGTPNEQFF
V: TRBV5-1; D: NA; size: NA; J: TRBJ2-1; DNA: TGCGCCAGCAGCTTGGCCAACTTCTTTGAGCAGTTCTTC; CDR3: CASSLANFFEQFF
V: TRBV29-1; D: NA; size: medium-sized; J: TRBJ2-5; DNA: TGCAGCGTTTCCAGGGCCCAAGAGACCCAGTACTTC; CDR3: CSVSRAQETQYF
V: TRBV4-1; D: NA; size: NA; J: TRBJ2-6; DNA: TGCGCCAGCAGCCAAGGAGGCGGATTTCTGGCCAACGTCCTGACTTTC; CDR3: CASSQGGGFLANVLTF
V: TRBV29-1; D: TRBD1; size: few; J: TRBJ1-2; DNA: TGCAGCGTCTCGGGACAGGGCTATGGCTACACCTTC; CDR3: CSVSGQGYGYTF
V: TRBV12-3/TRBV12-4; D: NA; size: NA; J: TRBJ1-5; DNA: TGTGCCAGCAGTCCCTCTACAGGGACCGATCAGCCCCAGCATTTT; CDR3: CASSPSTGTDQPQHF
V: TRBV2; D: TRBD1; size: few; J: TRBJ2-1; DNA: TGTGCCACCTCCCCCCCGGACAGGGCCTACAATGAGCAGTTCTTC; CDR3: CATSPPDRAYNEQFF
V: TRBV18; D: NA; size: NA; J: TRBJ1-3; DNA: TGTGCCAGCTCACCACGGAGTACTCGGACCTCTGGAAACACCATATATTTT; CDR3: CASSPRSTRTSGNTIYF
V: TRBV20-1; D: NA; size: NA; J: TRBJ1-2; DNA: TGCAGTGCTAGGTTAACAGTGGACTATGGCTACACCTTC; CDR3: CSARLTVDYGYTF
V: TRBV6-1; D: NA; size: NA; J: TRBJ2-1; DNA: TGTGCCAGCAGGAGGAATTACAATGAGCAGTTCTTC; CDR3: CASRRNYNEQFF
V: TRBV20-1; D: NA; size: NA; J: TRBJ2-1; DNA: TGCAGTGCTAGAGGCACCAGCGTGACAAATGAGCAGTTCTTC; CDR3: CSARGTSVTNEQFF
V: TRBV19; D: NA; size: NA; J: TRBJ2-2; DNA: TGTGCCAGTCTCGGGGGACGGACCGGGGAGCTGTTTTTT; CDR3: CASLGGRTGELFF
V: TRBV18; D: TRBD1; size: NA; J: TRBJ2-1; DNA: TGTGCCAGCTCACCAACAGGGGCCTCCTACAATGAGCAGTTCTTC; CDR3: CASSPTGASYNEQFF
V: TRBV28; D: NA; size: NA; J: TRBJ2-7; DNA: TGTGCCAGCAGTTTCCCAGGGGTCTACGAGCAGTACTTC; CDR3: CASSFPGVYEQYF
V: TRBV10-3; D: TRBD2; size: NA; J: TRBJ2-1; DNA: TGTGCCATCAGAAGTCTAGCGGGAGGGCTAAGTGAGCAGTTCTTC; CDR3: CAIRSLAGGLSEQFF
V: TRBV3-1; D: TRBD1; size: NA; J: TRBJ1-4; DNA: TGTGCCAGCAGCCCTGGACAGGGGCCTAATGAAAAACTGTTTTTT; CDR3: CASSPGQGPNEKLFF
V: TRBV29-1; D: NA; size: NA; J: TRBJ1-3; DNA: TGCAGCGTTCATAAGGGGGGAACTGGAAACACCATATATTTT; CDR3: CSVHKGGTGNTIYF
V: TRBV11-1; D: TRBD2; size: NA; J: TRBJ2-3; DNA: TGTGCCAGCAGCTTCGGTGCGGGGGACACAGATACGCAGTATTTT; CDR3: CASSFGAGDTDTQYF
V: TRBV12-3/TRBV12-4; D: NA; size: NA; J: TRBJ1-2; DNA: TGTGCCAGCAGTTCTGGACACATCACGACCTATGGCTACACCTTC; CDR3: CASSSGHITTYGYTF
V: TRBV4-3; D: TRBD2; size: NA; J: TRBJ2-3; DNA: TGCGCCAGCAGCCTAAAGGATTTGGGGGGGGATACGCAGTATTTT; CDR3: CASSLKDLGGDTQYF
V: TRBV10-1; D: NA; size: few; J: TRBJ2-3; DNA: TGCGCCACCTCGACTAGCACAGATACGCAGTATTTT; CDR3: CATSTSTDTQYF
V: TRBV4-1; D: NA; size: NA; J: TRBJ2-1; DNA: TGCGCCAGCAGCCAAGGTCCGGACAATGAGCAGTTCTTC; CDR3: CASSQGPDNEQFF
V: TRBV29-1; D: NA; size: NA; J: TRBJ2-7; DNA: TGCAGCGTGACCGGGACAACTACCTACGAGCAGTACTTC; CDR3: CSVTGTTTYEQYF
V: TRBV7-3; D: NA; size: NA; J: TRBJ2-3; DNA: TGTGCCAGCAGCCGCCAAAGTCGGGATACGCAGTATTTT; CDR3: CASSRQSRDTQYF
V: TRBV29-1; D: NA; size: NA; J: TRBJ2-3; DNA: TGCAGCGCCAAAAGAGCGGAGACTAGCACAGATACGCAGTATTTT; CDR3: CSAKRAETSTDTQYF